This T cell receptor beta chain derives from a study of T cell repertoires in cytomegalovirus infection. Overall study context: Public TCR beta signatures provided an indication of both CMV infection and a matching HLA type. Findings of the study overall: Of the TCR beta families, the public ones yielded a cumulative frequency that identified carriers of CMV plus the relevant HLA. In two of eight donors, the top clonotype was HLA-C-restricted CMV-specific.

TCRdb used MiXCR to reprocess the reads, holding one entry per CDR3 protein. The sample has about 230,000 distinct CDR3 sequences; approximately 22% are singletons. CDR3 length: 14 amino acids. Germline V gene sequence: CDR1 SEHNR, CDR2 FQNEAQ (reference sequence). V shed 1 base and J shed 5 bases, with 11 bases lying between them. With regard to this clonotype: Its antigen is unknown.

This rearrangement joins TRBV7-9 to TRBJ2-5; no reliable D call. The sample taken for sequencing was CD8+ T cells from PBMCs. This clonotype was sampled from a human donor in good health (CMV status not recorded). Some clones in this sample may be carry-over from other donors' samples. The CDR3, as DNA: TGTGCCAGCAGCTTAGTTCTGATCTCGGAGACCCAGTACTTC. This translates into CASSLVLISETQYF.